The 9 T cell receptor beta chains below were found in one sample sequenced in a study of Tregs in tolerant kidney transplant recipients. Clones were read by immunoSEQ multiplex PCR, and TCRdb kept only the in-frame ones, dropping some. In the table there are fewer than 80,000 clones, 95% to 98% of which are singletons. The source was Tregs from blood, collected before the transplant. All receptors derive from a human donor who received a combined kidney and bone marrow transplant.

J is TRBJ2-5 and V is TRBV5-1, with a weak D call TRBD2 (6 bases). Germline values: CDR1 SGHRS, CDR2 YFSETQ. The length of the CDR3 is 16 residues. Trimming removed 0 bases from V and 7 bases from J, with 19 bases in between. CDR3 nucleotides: TGCGCCAGCAGCTTGGCCTACGGGAGTAGCAAGGTGACCCAGTACTTC. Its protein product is CASSLAYGSSKVTQYF.

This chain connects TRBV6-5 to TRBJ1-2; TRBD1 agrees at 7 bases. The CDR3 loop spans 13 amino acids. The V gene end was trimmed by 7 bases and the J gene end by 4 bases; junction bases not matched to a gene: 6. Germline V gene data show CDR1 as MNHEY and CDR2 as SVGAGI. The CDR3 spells CASKLWTGYGYTF. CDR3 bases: TGTGCCAGCAAGCTGTGGACAGGCTATGGCTACACCTTC.

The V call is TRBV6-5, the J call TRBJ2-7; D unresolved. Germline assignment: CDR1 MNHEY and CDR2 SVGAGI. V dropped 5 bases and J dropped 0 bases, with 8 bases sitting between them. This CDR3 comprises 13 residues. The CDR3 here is CASSRDLSYEQYF. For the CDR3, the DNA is TGTGCCAGCAGTCGAGATCTCTCCTACGAGCAGTACTTC.

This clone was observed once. DNA for the CDR3: TGTGCCAGCAGCCAACAGGGGGAAGGTGAAGCTTTCTTT. It translates to CASSQQGEGEAFF. The chain couples TRBV14 to TRBJ1-1, with 7 positions matching TRBD1. The V gene end was trimmed by 2 bases and the J gene end by 7 bases; junction bases not matched to a gene: 4. The CDR3 covers 13 residues. CDR1 and CDR2 from the germline V gene are SGHDN and FVKESK.

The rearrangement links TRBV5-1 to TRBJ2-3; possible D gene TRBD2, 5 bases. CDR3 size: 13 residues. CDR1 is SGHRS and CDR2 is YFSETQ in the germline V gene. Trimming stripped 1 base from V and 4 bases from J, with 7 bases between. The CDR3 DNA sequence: TGCGCCAGCAGCTTGAGGCGGGCAGATACGCAGTATTTT. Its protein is CASSLRRADTQYF.

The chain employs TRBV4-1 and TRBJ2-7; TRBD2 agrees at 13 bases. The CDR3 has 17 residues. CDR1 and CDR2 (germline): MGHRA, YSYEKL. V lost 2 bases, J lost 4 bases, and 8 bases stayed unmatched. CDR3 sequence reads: CASSQSKGLAGKYEQYF. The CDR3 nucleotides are TGCGCCAGCAGCCAATCCAAGGGACTAGCGGGGAAATACGAGCAGTACTTC.

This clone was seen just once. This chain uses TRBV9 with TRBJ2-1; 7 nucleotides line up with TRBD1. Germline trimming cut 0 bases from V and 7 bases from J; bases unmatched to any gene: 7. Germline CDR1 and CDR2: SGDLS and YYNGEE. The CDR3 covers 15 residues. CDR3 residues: CASSVATGSWNEQFF. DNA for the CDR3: TGTGCCAGCAGCGTAGCGACAGGGAGTTGGAATGAGCAGTTCTTC.

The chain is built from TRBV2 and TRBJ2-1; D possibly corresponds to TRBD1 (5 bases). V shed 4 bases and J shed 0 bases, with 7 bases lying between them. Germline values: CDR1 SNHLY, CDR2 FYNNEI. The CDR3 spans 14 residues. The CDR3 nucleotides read TGTGCCAGCAGTGGGCAGGGCTCCTACAATGAGCAGTTCTTC. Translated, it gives CASSGQGSYNEQFF.

This chain's CDR3 is CAWISPTGGMSPFANTEAFF. The CDR3 DNA is TGTGCCTGGATATCCCCCACAGGGGGCATGAGCCCATTCGCGAACACTGAAGCTTTCTTT. V usage is TRBV30 and J usage is TRBJ1-1; 9 positions match TRBD1. The germline V gene has CDR1 GTSNPN and CDR2 SVGIG (reference sequence). The CDR3 sequence is 20 residues long. With V trimmed by 4 bases and J by 1 base, 22 bases remained unmatched.